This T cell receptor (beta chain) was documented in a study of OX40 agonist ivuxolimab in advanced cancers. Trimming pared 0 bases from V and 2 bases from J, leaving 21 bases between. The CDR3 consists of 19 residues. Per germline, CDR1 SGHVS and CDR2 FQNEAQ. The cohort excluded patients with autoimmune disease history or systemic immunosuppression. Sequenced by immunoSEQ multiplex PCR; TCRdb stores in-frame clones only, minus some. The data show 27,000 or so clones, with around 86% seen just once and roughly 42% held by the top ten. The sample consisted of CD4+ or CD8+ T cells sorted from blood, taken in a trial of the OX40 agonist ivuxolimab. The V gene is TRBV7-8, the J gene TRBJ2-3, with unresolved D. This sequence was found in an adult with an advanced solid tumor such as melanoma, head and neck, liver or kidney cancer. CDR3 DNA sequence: TGTGCCAGCAGCTTAGCAGGTCGCTCATCGTTTCAAGACACAGATACGCAGTATTTT. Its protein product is CASSLAGRSSFQDTDTQYF.